The T cell receptor beta chain described here comes from a study of OX40 agonist ivuxolimab in advanced cancers. Study-wide background: Cohort: around 79% men, mean age about 60, aged roughly 20 to 79. Three dose-escalation patients had partial responses: one with hepatocellular carcinoma and two with cutaneous melanoma.

Study-wide results and limits: CD4+ and CD8+ T cells in blood underwent clonal expansion by week 6 at 0.1 to 3.0 mg/kg.

This clone is classed as medium-sized (0.01 to 0.1%). The antigen remains unidentified. Data came from immunoSEQ multiplex PCR; TCRdb stores just in-frame clones and leaves some out. The top ten hold approximately 7.2% of the sample, which has tens of thousands of clones, roughly 84% seen once. Sequences were derived from CD4+ or CD8+ T cells sorted from blood, sampled in a trial of the OX40 agonist ivuxolimab. This clonotype was obtained from an adult with an advanced solid tumor such as melanoma, head and neck, liver or kidney cancer.

The CDR3 is CSASAPGSNTEAFF. CDR3 nucleotide sequence: TGCAGCGCTTCCGCCCCGGGCTCGAACACTGAAGCTTTCTTT. This chain connects TRBV29-1 to TRBJ1-1; D is undetermined. From germline, CDR1 is SQVTM and CDR2 ANQGSEA. This CDR3 is built from 14 residues. The V end was cut by 7 bases, the J end by 1 base, with 16 bases between. Looking up the rest from reference TRBV29-1 and TRBJ1-1 gives the full variable domain: SAVISQKPSRDICQRGTSLTIQCQVDSQVTMMFWYRQQPGQSLTLIATANQGSEATYESGFVIDKFPISRPNLTFSTLTVSNMSPEDSSIYLCSASAPGSNTEAFFGQGTRLTVV.